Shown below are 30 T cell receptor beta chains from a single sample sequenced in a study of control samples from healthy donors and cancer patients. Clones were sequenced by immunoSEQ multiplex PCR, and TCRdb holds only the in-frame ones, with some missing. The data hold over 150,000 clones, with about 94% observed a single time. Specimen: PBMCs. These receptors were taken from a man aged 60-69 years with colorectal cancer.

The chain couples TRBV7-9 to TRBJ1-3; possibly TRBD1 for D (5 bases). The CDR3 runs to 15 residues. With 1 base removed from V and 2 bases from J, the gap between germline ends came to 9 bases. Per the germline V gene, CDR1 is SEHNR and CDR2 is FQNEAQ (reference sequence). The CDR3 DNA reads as TGTGCCAGCAGCTTAGATGGGGCTGCTGGAAACACCATATATTTT. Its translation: CASSLDGAAGNTIYF.

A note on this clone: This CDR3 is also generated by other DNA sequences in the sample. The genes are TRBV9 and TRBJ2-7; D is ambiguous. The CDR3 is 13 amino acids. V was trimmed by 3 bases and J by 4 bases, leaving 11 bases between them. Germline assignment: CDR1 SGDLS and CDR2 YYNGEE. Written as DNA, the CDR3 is TGTGCCAGCAGCGCCCTCCTCGGGTACGAGCAGTACTTC. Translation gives CASSALLGYEQYF. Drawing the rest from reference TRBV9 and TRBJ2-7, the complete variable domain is DSGVTQTPKHLITATGQRVTLRCSPRSGDLSVYWYQQSLDQGLQFLIQYYNGEERAKGNILERFSAQQFPDLHSELNLSSLELGDSALYFCASSALLGYEQYFGPGTRLTVT.

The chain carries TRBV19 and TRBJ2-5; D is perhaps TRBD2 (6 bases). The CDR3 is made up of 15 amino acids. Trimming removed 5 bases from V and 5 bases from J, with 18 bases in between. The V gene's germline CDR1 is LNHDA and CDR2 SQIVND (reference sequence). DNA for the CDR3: TGTGCCAGTAGTCTGGGAGGACGCTGGGGGGAGACCCAGTACTTC. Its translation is CASSLGGRWGETQYF.

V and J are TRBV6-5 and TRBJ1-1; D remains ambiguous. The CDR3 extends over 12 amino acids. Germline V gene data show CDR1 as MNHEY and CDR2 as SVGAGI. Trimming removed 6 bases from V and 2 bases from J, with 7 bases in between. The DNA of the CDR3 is TGTGCCAGCAGCCGACCTAACACTGAAGCTTTCTTT. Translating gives CASSRPNTEAFF.

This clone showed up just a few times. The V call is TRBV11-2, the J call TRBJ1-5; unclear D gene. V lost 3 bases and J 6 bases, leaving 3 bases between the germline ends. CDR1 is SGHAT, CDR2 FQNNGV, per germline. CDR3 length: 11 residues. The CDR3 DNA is TGTGCCAGCAGCTTGGGTCAGCCCCAGCATTTT. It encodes CASSLGQPQHF.

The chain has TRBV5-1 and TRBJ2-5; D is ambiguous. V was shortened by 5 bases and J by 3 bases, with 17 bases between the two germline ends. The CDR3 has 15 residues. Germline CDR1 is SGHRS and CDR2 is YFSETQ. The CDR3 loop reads CASSLNILAEETQYF. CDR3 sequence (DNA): TGCGCCAGCAGTCTAAACATATTAGCTGAAGAGACCCAGTACTTC. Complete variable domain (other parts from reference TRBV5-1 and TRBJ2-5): KAGVTQTPRYLIKTRGQQVTLSCSPISGHRSVSWYQQTPGQGLQFLFEYFSETQRNKGNFPGRFSGRQFSNSRSEMNVSTLELGDSALYLCASSLNILAEETQYFGPGTRLLVL.

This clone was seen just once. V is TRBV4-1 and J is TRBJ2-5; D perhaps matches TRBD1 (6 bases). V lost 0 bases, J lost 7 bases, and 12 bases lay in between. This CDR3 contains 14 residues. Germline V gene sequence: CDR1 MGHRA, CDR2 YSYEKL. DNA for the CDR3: TGCGCCAGCAGCCAAGACTGGACAGTGGGGACCCAGTACTTC. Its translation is CASSQDWTVGTQYF.

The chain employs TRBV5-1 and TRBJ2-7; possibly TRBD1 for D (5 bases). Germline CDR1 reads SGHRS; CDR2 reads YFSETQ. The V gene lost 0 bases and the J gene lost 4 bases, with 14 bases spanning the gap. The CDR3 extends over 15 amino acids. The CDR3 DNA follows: TGCGCCAGCAGCTTGGCCAGAGATCAGGGTTACGAGCAGTACTTC. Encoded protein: CASSLARDQGYEQYF.

In DNA, the CDR3 is TGTGCCAGCAGCTTAGTAGCAGGGGCGGATTATGGCTACACCTTC. This gives the protein CASSLVAGADYGYTF. The V and J genes are TRBV7-6 and TRBJ1-2; D possibly corresponds to TRBD1 (6 bases). V was cut by 1 base and J by 5 bases, with 14 bases left in between. CDR3 length: 15 residues. Germline V lookup: CDR1 SGHVS, CDR2 FNYEAQ.

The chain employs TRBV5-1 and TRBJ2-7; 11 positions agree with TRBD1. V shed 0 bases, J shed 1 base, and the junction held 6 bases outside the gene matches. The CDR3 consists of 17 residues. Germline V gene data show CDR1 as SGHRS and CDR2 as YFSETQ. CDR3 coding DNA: TGCGCCAGCAGCTTGGGGCGCGGGACAGGGGGATCCTACGAGCAGTACTTC. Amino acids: CASSLGRGTGGSYEQYF.

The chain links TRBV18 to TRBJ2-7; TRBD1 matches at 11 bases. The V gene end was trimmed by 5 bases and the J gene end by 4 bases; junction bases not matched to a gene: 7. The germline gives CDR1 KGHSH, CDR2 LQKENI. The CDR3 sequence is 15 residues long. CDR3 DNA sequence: TGTGCCAGCTCAGCAGGGACAGGGGGACCTTACGAGCAGTACTTC. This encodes CASSAGTGGPYEQYF.

CDR3 sequence: CASSARLSSGNTIYF. CDR3 nucleotide sequence: TGTGCCAGCAGCGCCAGGTTGAGCTCTGGAAACACCATATATTTT. This rearrangement joins TRBV3-1 (or the pseudogene TRBV3-2) to TRBJ1-3; D is unclear. The germline gives CDR1 LGHDT, CDR2 YNNKEL (reference sequence). The V end was cut by 5 bases, the J end by 0 bases, with 11 bases between. The CDR3 has 15 residues.

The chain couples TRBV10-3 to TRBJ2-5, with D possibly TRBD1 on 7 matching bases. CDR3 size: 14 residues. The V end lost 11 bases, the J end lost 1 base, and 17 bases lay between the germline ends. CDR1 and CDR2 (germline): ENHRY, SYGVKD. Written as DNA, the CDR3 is TGTGCCTCCAGGGGGGACAGCCTCCAAGAGACCCAGTACTTC. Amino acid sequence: CASRGDSLQETQYF.

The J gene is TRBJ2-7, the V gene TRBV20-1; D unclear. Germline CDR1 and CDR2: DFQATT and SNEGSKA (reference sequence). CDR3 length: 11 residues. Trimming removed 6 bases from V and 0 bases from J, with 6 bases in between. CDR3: CSAFLSYEQYF. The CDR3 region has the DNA TGCAGTGCGTTTCTCTCCTACGAGCAGTACTTC.

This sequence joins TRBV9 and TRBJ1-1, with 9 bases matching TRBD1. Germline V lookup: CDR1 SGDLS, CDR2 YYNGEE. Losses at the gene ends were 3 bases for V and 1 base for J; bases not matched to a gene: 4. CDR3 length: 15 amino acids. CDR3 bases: TGTGCCAGCAGCGACGGACAGGGGACGAACACTGAAGCTTTCTTT. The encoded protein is CASSDGQGTNTEAFF.

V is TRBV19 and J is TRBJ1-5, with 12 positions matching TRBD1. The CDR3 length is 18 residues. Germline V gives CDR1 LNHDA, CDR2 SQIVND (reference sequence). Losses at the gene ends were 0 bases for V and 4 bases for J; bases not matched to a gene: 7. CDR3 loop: CASSIDAPGQGANQPQHF. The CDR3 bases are TGTGCCAGTAGTATAGATGCCCCGGGACAGGGGGCGAATCAGCCCCAGCATTTT.

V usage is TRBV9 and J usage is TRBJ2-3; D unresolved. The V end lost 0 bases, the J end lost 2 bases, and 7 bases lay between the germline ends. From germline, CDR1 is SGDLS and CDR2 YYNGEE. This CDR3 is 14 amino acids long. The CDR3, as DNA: TGTGCCAGCAGCGTAGGATCCCTCACAGATACGCAGTATTTT. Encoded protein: CASSVGSLTDTQYF.

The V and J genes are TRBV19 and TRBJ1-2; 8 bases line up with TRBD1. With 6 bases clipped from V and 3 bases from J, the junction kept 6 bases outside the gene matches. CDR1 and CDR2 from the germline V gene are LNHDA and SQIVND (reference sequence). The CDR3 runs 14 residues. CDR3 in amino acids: CASSRTGSHYGYTF. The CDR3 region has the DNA TGTGCCAGTAGCAGGACAGGGTCCCACTATGGCTACACCTTC.

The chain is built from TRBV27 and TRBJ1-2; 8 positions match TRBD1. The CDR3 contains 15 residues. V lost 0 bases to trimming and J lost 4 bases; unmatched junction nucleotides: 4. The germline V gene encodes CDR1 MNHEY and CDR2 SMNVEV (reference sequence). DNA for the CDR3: TGTGCCAGCAGTTTATCGAACAGGGGGGGCTATGGCTACACCTTC. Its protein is CASSLSNRGGYGYTF.

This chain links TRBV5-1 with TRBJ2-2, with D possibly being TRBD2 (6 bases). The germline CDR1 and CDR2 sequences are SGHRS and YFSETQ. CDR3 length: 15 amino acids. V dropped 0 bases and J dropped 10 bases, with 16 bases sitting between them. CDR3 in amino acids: CASSLVGGTPEELFF. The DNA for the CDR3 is TGCGCCAGCAGCTTGGTGGGGGGAACACCTGAGGAGCTGTTTTTT.

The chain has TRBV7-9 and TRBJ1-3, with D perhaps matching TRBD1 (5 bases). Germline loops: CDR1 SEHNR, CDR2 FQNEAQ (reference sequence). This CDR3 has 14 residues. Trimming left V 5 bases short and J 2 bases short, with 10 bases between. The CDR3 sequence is CASSQGTAGNTIYF. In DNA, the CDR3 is TGTGCCAGCAGCCAAGGGACGGCTGGAAACACCATATATTTT.

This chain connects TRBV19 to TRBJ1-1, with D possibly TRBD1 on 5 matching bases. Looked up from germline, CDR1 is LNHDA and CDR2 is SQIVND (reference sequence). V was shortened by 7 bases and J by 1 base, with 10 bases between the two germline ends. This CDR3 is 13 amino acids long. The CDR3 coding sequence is TGTGCCAGTACGGGACCTAGGAACACTGAAGCTTTCTTT. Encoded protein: CASTGPRNTEAFF. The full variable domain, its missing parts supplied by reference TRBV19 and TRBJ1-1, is DGGITQSPKYLFRKEGQNVTLSCEQNLNHDAMYWYRQDPGQGLRLIYYSQIVNDFQKGDIAEGYSVSREKKESFPLTVTSAQKNPTAFYLCASTGPRNTEAFFGQGTRLTVV.

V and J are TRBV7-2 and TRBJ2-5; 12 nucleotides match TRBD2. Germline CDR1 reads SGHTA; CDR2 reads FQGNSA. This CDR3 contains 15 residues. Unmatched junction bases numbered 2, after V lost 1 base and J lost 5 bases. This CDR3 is CASSLGLAGVETQYF. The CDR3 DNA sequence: TGTGCCAGCAGCTTAGGACTAGCGGGGGTGGAGACCCAGTACTTC.

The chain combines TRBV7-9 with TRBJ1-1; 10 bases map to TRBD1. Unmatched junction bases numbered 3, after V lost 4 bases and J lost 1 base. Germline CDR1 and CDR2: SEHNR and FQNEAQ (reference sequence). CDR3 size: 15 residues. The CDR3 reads CASSSWDRGNTEAFF. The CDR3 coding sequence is TGTGCCAGCAGCTCTTGGGACAGGGGGAACACTGAAGCTTTCTTT.

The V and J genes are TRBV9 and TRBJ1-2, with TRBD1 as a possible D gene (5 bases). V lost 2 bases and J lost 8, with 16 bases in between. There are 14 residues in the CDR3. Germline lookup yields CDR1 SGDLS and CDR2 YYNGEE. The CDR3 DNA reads TGTGCCAGCAGCGTTTGGGACGGCTTGTCGGGCTACACCTTC. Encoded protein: CASSVWDGLSGYTF.

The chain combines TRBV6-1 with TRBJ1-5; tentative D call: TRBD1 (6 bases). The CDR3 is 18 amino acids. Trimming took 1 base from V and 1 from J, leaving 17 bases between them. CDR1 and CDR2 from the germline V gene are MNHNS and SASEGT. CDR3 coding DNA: TGTGCCAGCAGTGAAGGCAGGGGCAGGGTCGAGAGCAATCAGCCCCAGCATTTT. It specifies CASSEGRGRVESNQPQHF.

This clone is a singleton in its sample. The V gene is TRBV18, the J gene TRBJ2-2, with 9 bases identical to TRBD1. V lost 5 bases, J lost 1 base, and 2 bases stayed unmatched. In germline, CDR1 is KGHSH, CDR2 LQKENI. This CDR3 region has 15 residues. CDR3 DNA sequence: TGTGCCAGCTCAACGGGACAGGGGAACACCGGGGAGCTGTTTTTT. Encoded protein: CASSTGQGNTGELFF.

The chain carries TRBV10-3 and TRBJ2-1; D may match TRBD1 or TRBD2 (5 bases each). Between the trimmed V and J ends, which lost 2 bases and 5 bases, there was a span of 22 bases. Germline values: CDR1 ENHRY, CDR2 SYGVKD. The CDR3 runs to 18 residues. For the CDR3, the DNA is TGTGCCATCAGTGAGCCAAACAAGCCGGGACGGGCTAACAATGAGCAGTTCTTC. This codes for CAISEPNKPGRANNEQFF.

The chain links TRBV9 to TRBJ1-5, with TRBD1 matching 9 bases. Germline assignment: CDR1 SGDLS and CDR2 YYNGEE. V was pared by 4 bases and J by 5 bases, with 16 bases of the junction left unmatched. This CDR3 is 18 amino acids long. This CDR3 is CASSKGLVGDRDDQPQHF. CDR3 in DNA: TGTGCCAGCAGCAAGGGGTTAGTGGGGGACAGGGATGATCAGCCCCAGCATTTT.

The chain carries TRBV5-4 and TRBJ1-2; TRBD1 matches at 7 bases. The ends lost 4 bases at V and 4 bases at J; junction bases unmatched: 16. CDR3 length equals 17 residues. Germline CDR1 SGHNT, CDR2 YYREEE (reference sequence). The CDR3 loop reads CASSTTPQGIFRYGYTF. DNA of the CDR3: TGTGCCAGCAGCACGACTCCACAGGGGATCTTCCGCTATGGCTACACCTTC.